The rows below give T cell receptor beta chains drawn from one sample of a study of vaccination and CD4 T cells after COVID-19. One entry per CDR3 protein results from TCRdb running MiXCR on the PCR reads. In the table there are around 10,000 distinct CDR3 sequences, approximately 32% of which are singletons. These receptors are not linked to any known antigen. The sample consisted of CD4+ T cells from blood, cultured in vitro, taken after SARS-CoV-2 vaccination. These receptors all come from a human donor who had recovered from COVID-19. The CDR3 runs from the conserved cysteine through the conserved F or W. The order of the fields is D gene, V gene, J gene, clone size, CDR3 DNA, CDR3 protein. The D gene is left open where the match is weak. The size of a clone is reported for some rows only, either as once, few or many, or as a class for expanded clones.

d_call: TRBD1
v_call: TRBV5-4
j_call: TRBJ1-1
clone_size: .
cdr3_nt: TGTGCCAGCAGCTTGGACAGGGGGCAATGGAGGTACGCTGAAGCTTTCTTT
cdr3_aa: CASSLDRGQWRYAEAFF

d_call: .
v_call: TRBV11-2
j_call: TRBJ2-1
clone_size: .
cdr3_nt: TGTGCCAGCAGCTTAGTGGTTCGGGGGATGAGCTCCTACAATGAGCAGTTCTTC
cdr3_aa: CASSLVVRGMSSYNEQFF

d_call: .
v_call: TRBV20-1
j_call: TRBJ1-3
clone_size: .
cdr3_nt: TGCAGTGCTAGTAGACAGGGAAACACCATATATTTT
cdr3_aa: CSASRQGNTIYF

d_call: TRBD2
v_call: TRBV20-1
j_call: TRBJ2-1
clone_size: few
cdr3_nt: TGCAGTGCTAGAGATCGTAGCGGGAGGGTACGGGAGCAGTTCTTC
cdr3_aa: CSARDRSGRVREQFF

d_call: .
v_call: TRBV5-1
j_call: TRBJ1-1
clone_size: .
cdr3_nt: TGCGCCAGCAGCTTGGGACCTTCGAACACTGAAGCTTTCTTT
cdr3_aa: CASSLGPSNTEAFF

d_call: TRBD1
v_call: TRBV11-2
j_call: TRBJ1-6
clone_size: .
cdr3_nt: TGTGCCAGCAGCGCGCGACCGGGACAGGGACCTTCACCCCTCCACTTT
cdr3_aa: CASSARPGQGPSPLHF

d_call: TRBD1
v_call: TRBV6-1
j_call: TRBJ2-1
clone_size: once
cdr3_nt: TGTGCCAGCAGTCCCGGGACAGGGAACCCCATCCGAAAGTTCTTC
cdr3_aa: CASSPGTGNPIRKFF

d_call: TRBD1
v_call: TRBV18
j_call: TRBJ1-6
clone_size: .
cdr3_nt: TGTGCCAGCTCAGTGGACAGGGTCCATTCACCCCTCCACTTT
cdr3_aa: CASSVDRVHSPLHF

d_call: .
v_call: TRBV27
j_call: TRBJ1-2
clone_size: .
cdr3_nt: TGTGCCAGCAGTTTAACCCCAGGGGAGGACTATGGCTACACCTTC
cdr3_aa: CASSLTPGEDYGYTF

d_call: .
v_call: TRBV7-6
j_call: TRBJ2-2
clone_size: .
cdr3_nt: TGTGCCAGCAGCTCACAGGGGGGGTCCGGGGAGCTGTTTTTT
cdr3_aa: CASSSQGGSGELFF

d_call: .
v_call: TRBV28
j_call: TRBJ2-3
clone_size: .
cdr3_nt: TGTGCCAGCAGTTCGGGACCTTCAGATACGCAGTATTTT
cdr3_aa: CASSSGPSDTQYF

d_call: .
v_call: TRBV6-2/TRBV6-3
j_call: TRBJ2-5
clone_size: .
cdr3_nt: TGTGCCAGCAACTACGTTGGGGGAAGGGAGACCCAGTACTTC
cdr3_aa: CASNYVGGRETQYF

d_call: .
v_call: TRBV6-5
j_call: TRBJ2-6
clone_size: .
cdr3_nt: TGTGCCAGCAGTTACACTGGACGGTCCTCTGGGGCCAACGTCCTGACTTTC
cdr3_aa: CASSYTGRSSGANVLTF

d_call: .
v_call: TRBV7-2
j_call: TRBJ1-1
clone_size: .
cdr3_nt: TGTGCCAGCAGCTTACCCCGGGGGCCTGGCGGCCATGAAGCTTTCTTT
cdr3_aa: CASSLPRGPGGHEAFF

d_call: .
v_call: TRBV11-2
j_call: TRBJ1-1
clone_size: .
cdr3_nt: TGTGCCAGCAGCTCAAGAGAGTGGGTTTGGAACACTGAAGCTTTCTTT
cdr3_aa: CASSSREWVWNTEAFF

d_call: .
v_call: TRBV6-5
j_call: TRBJ2-7
clone_size: .
cdr3_nt: TGTGCCAGCAGTTACCAACTACTGACAGGTAACGAGCAGTACTTC
cdr3_aa: CASSYQLLTGNEQYF

d_call: .
v_call: TRBV7-6
j_call: TRBJ1-5
clone_size: medium-sized
cdr3_nt: TGTGCCAGCAGCTTAAGGGCAGGGAGTGGCAATCAGCCCCAGCATTTT
cdr3_aa: CASSLRAGSGNQPQHF

d_call: .
v_call: TRBV19
j_call: TRBJ1-5
clone_size: few
cdr3_nt: TGTGCCACAAAAATACCTGGTCAGCCCCAGCATTTT
cdr3_aa: CATKIPGQPQHF

d_call: TRBD1
v_call: TRBV7-3
j_call: TRBJ2-7
clone_size: .
cdr3_nt: TGTGCCAGCAGCTTGGGGACAGGGCTCGAGCAGTACTTC
cdr3_aa: CASSLGTGLEQYF

d_call: .
v_call: TRBV6-1
j_call: TRBJ2-3
clone_size: few
cdr3_nt: TGTGCCAGCAGCCGACACGGGGGAAGCACAGATACGCAGTATTTT
cdr3_aa: CASSRHGGSTDTQYF

d_call: .
v_call: TRBV27
j_call: TRBJ1-6
clone_size: .
cdr3_nt: TGTGTCAGCGGCACAAGTCAGGGTTCACCCCTCCACTTT
cdr3_aa: CVSGTSQGSPLHF

d_call: .
v_call: TRBV10-3
j_call: TRBJ2-1
clone_size: once
cdr3_nt: TGTGCCACCATGGGCGGGGATGCCTACAATGAGCAGTTCTTC
cdr3_aa: CATMGGDAYNEQFF

d_call: TRBD2
v_call: TRBV7-7
j_call: TRBJ2-2
clone_size: .
cdr3_nt: TGTGCCAGCAGTTTAGGTGGACTAGCGGGAGGTCGCACCGGGGAGCTGTTTTTT
cdr3_aa: CASSLGGLAGGRTGELFF

d_call: .
v_call: TRBV4-2
j_call: TRBJ1-2
clone_size: .
cdr3_nt: TGTGCCAGCAGCCAAGTACAATCTAACTATGGCTACACCTTC
cdr3_aa: CASSQVQSNYGYTF

d_call: TRBD1
v_call: TRBV28
j_call: TRBJ2-4
clone_size: few
cdr3_nt: TGTGCCAGCAGCGCTGCCGGGACAGGGCAAAACATTCAGTACTTC
cdr3_aa: CASSAAGTGQNIQYF

d_call: .
v_call: TRBV18
j_call: TRBJ2-5
clone_size: .
cdr3_nt: TGTGCCAGCTCACCAGGCGGAGGGGTTAGAGAGACCCAGTACTTC
cdr3_aa: CASSPGGGVRETQYF

d_call: .
v_call: TRBV20-1
j_call: TRBJ1-1
clone_size: few
cdr3_nt: TGCAGTGCTAGAGATCACGGGGGAGGCGATGAAGCTTTCTTT
cdr3_aa: CSARDHGGGDEAFF

d_call: TRBD2
v_call: TRBV6-2/TRBV6-3
j_call: TRBJ2-7
clone_size: few
cdr3_nt: TGTGCCACCCTCCCTCTAGCGGACAATTCCTACGAGCAGTACTTC
cdr3_aa: CATLPLADNSYEQYF

d_call: .
v_call: TRBV5-8
j_call: TRBJ2-5
clone_size: .
cdr3_nt: TGTGCCAGCAGCCGGGGACCTCCCCAAGAGACCCAGTACTTC
cdr3_aa: CASSRGPPQETQYF

d_call: TRBD1
v_call: TRBV20-1
j_call: TRBJ2-3
clone_size: few
cdr3_nt: TGCAGTGCCCCCAGAGGGGGCCCTCGGAGCACAGATACGCAGTATTTT
cdr3_aa: CSAPRGGPRSTDTQYF

d_call: TRBD1
v_call: TRBV20-1
j_call: TRBJ2-7
clone_size: few
cdr3_nt: TGCAGTGCCTCACGGGACAGGGGTAGTGGCGAGCAGTACTTC
cdr3_aa: CSASRDRGSGEQYF

d_call: .
v_call: TRBV20-1
j_call: TRBJ2-5
clone_size: .
cdr3_nt: TGCAGTGCTAGAGATCGAGCGGGCCCTAGGGAGACCCAGTACTTC
cdr3_aa: CSARDRAGPRETQYF

d_call: .
v_call: TRBV28
j_call: TRBJ1-6
clone_size: .
cdr3_nt: TGTGCCAGCAGACCCGGACAGTATTCACCCCTCCACTTT
cdr3_aa: CASRPGQYSPLHF

d_call: .
v_call: TRBV28
j_call: TRBJ1-2
clone_size: .
cdr3_nt: TGTGCCAGCAGTTTCTCCGGGACGCCGCGGGGTGGGACCTTC
cdr3_aa: CASSFSGTPRGGTF

d_call: .
v_call: TRBV9
j_call: TRBJ2-5
clone_size: .
cdr3_nt: TGTGCCAGCAGCACGAGCCTTCCGGGTTGGGGTAAGCGACAAGAGACCCAGTACTTC
cdr3_aa: CASSTSLPGWGKRQETQYF

d_call: .
v_call: TRBV27
j_call: TRBJ2-7
clone_size: .
cdr3_nt: TGTGCCAGCAGTCGCACAGCAGGGTACGAGCAGTACTTC
cdr3_aa: CASSRTAGYEQYF

d_call: TRBD2
v_call: TRBV7-8
j_call: TRBJ2-7
clone_size: few
cdr3_nt: TGTGCCAGCAGCTTAGGTTTGGCTAGCGGGACCTACGAGCAGTACTTC
cdr3_aa: CASSLGLASGTYEQYF

d_call: TRBD1
v_call: TRBV27
j_call: TRBJ1-1
clone_size: few
cdr3_nt: TGTGCCAGCAGTTTAAGAGACAGGGGGCTGGGTGAAGCTTTCTTT
cdr3_aa: CASSLRDRGLGEAFF

d_call: .
v_call: TRBV20-1
j_call: TRBJ1-5
clone_size: .
cdr3_nt: TGCAGTGCTAGAGAGGGGGGGACCATGGCTCAGCCCCAGCATTTT
cdr3_aa: CSAREGGTMAQPQHF

d_call: TRBD1
v_call: TRBV15
j_call: TRBJ1-4
clone_size: .
cdr3_nt: TGTGCCACCAGCAGAGAGTTACAGGGGGGGGAACTGTTTTTT
cdr3_aa: CATSRELQGGELFF

d_call: TRBD1
v_call: TRBV27
j_call: TRBJ1-2
clone_size: .
cdr3_nt: TGTGCCAGCAGTTCGACCGGGACAGGGGACTATGGCTACACCTTC
cdr3_aa: CASSSTGTGDYGYTF

d_call: .
v_call: TRBV6-1
j_call: TRBJ1-2
clone_size: few
cdr3_nt: TGTGCCAGCAGTGTAGACAGGCTTAACTATGGCTACACCTTC
cdr3_aa: CASSVDRLNYGYTF

d_call: .
v_call: TRBV7-2
j_call: TRBJ2-7
clone_size: .
cdr3_nt: TGTGCCAGCAGCTTAGCGGGGGGGCAGTACTTC
cdr3_aa: CASSLAGGQYF

d_call: TRBD2
v_call: TRBV15
j_call: TRBJ2-7
clone_size: few
cdr3_nt: TGTGCCACCAGCAGAGATGGGGGGGACTACGAGCAGTACTTC
cdr3_aa: CATSRDGGDYEQYF

d_call: TRBD1
v_call: TRBV19
j_call: TRBJ1-1
clone_size: .
cdr3_nt: TGTGCCAGTACCGTTACACAGGGGAGGGGGAACACTGAAGCTTTCTTT
cdr3_aa: CASTVTQGRGNTEAFF

d_call: TRBD2
v_call: TRBV7-9
j_call: TRBJ2-3
clone_size: few
cdr3_nt: TGTGCCAGCAGCCTCGGGGTAGCGGGAGGGCGTACAGATACGCAGTATTTT
cdr3_aa: CASSLGVAGGRTDTQYF

d_call: .
v_call: TRBV28
j_call: TRBJ1-5
clone_size: few
cdr3_nt: TGTGCCAGCAGCTTGGCGGGGCTGGCCCAGCATTTT
cdr3_aa: CASSLAGLAQHF

d_call: .
v_call: TRBV27
j_call: TRBJ2-2
clone_size: .
cdr3_nt: TGTGCCAGCAGGGTGGGCACCTACACCGGGGAGCTGTTTTTT
cdr3_aa: CASRVGTYTGELFF

d_call: TRBD2
v_call: TRBV19
j_call: TRBJ2-1
clone_size: .
cdr3_nt: TGTGCCTCGCAGGGTGCAGCGGGAGGTGACAATGAGCAGTTCTTC
cdr3_aa: CASQGAAGGDNEQFF

d_call: TRBD2
v_call: TRBV20-1
j_call: TRBJ2-1
clone_size: .
cdr3_nt: TGCAGTGCTAGAGACGGACTAGTTCTTCGGAATGAGCAGTTCTTC
cdr3_aa: CSARDGLVLRNEQFF

d_call: .
v_call: TRBV29-1
j_call: TRBJ2-7
clone_size: .
cdr3_nt: TGCAGCGTTGCCCCCCTGGGGGGAGAGGCCTACGAGCAGTACTTC
cdr3_aa: CSVAPLGGEAYEQYF

d_call: TRBD1
v_call: TRBV7-2
j_call: TRBJ2-2
clone_size: few
cdr3_nt: TGTGCCAGCAGCTCCCAGCCGGGACAGGGTACCGGGGAGCTGTTTTTT
cdr3_aa: CASSSQPGQGTGELFF

d_call: .
v_call: TRBV20-1
j_call: TRBJ1-5
clone_size: .
cdr3_nt: TGCAGTGCACCTAGGGGGGCTTATTCGGAACAGCCCCAGCATTTT
cdr3_aa: CSAPRGAYSEQPQHF

d_call: .
v_call: TRBV5-4
j_call: TRBJ2-7
clone_size: .
cdr3_nt: TGTGCCAGCAGGAACCCGGGATCCGTCGAGCAGTACTTC
cdr3_aa: CASRNPGSVEQYF

d_call: TRBD2
v_call: TRBV7-2
j_call: TRBJ2-7
clone_size: .
cdr3_nt: TGTGCCAGCAGCCCCGGGGGGTCCCTTATAGAGCAGTACTTC
cdr3_aa: CASSPGGSLIEQYF

d_call: .
v_call: TRBV6-1
j_call: TRBJ2-1
clone_size: .
cdr3_nt: TGTGCCAGCAGACCTCAGGGAAATATTGCCTACAATGAGCAGTTCTTC
cdr3_aa: CASRPQGNIAYNEQFF

d_call: TRBD1
v_call: TRBV18
j_call: TRBJ2-7
clone_size: .
cdr3_nt: TGTGCCAGCTCAGTGCCGGGACAGATATCCTACGAGCAGTACTTC
cdr3_aa: CASSVPGQISYEQYF